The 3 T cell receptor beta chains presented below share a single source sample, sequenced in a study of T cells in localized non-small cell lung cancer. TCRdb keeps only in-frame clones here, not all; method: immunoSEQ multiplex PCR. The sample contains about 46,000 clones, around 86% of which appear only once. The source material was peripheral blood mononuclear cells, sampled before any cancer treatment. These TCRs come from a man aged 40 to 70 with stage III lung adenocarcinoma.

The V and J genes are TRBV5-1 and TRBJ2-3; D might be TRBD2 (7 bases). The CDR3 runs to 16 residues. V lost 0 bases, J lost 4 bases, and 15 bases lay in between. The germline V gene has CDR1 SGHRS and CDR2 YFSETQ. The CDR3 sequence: CASSLDGGPSADTQYF. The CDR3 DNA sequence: TGCGCCAGCAGCTTGGACGGGGGGCCTTCCGCAGATACGCAGTATTTT. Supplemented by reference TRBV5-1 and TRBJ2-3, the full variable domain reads KAGVTQTPRYLIKTRGQQVTLSCSPISGHRSVSWYQQTPGQGLQFLFEYFSETQRNKGNFPGRFSGRQFSNSRSEMNVSTLELGDSALYLCASSLDGGPSADTQYFGPGTRLTVL.

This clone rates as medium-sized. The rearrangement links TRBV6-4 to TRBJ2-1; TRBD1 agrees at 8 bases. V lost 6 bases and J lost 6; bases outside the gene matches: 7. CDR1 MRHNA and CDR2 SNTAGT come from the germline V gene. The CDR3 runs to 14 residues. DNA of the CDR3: TGTGCCAGCAGCGAAGGACAGGGTAGCAATGAGCAGTTCTTC. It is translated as CASSEGQGSNEQFF.

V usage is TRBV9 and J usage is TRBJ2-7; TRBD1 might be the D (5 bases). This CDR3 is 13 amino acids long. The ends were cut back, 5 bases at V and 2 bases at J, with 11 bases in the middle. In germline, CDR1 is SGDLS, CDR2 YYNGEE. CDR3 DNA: TGTGCCAGCAGACCTTTAGGGGCCTACGAGCAGTACTTC. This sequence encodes CASRPLGAYEQYF.